This T cell receptor beta chain was recorded in a study of blood T cell repertoires in COVID-19. Study-level information: Italy, Spain and the United States were the sources of the convalescent and acute COVID-19 samples. The analysed material was cDNA or gDNA that came from T cells, B-cell-depleted T cells, or PBMCs.

The V gene's germline CDR1 is SGHRS and CDR2 YFSETQ. Deletions cut 0 bases from V and 5 bases from J, with 12 bases between. This CDR3 has 16 amino acids. In the original workflow: How many nucleated cells were present was estimated from reference gene primer amplification. The table came from immunoSEQ multiplex PCR; TCRdb's copy has only in-frame clones and leaves some out. V, J and clone size derive from that table, while D and trimming were established from the DNA sequence. The sample includes under 70,000 clones, 75% to 95% of them seen just once. Specimen: peripheral blood. This chain joins TRBV5-1 and TRBJ1-6; no reliable D call. The sequence was obtained from a human donor with active COVID-19. The donor label of this sample is uncertain. The CDR3 spells CASSLAPTGDNSPLHF. For the CDR3, the DNA is TGCGCCAGCAGCTTGGCCCCCACCGGGGATAATTCACCCCTCCACTTT.